The 7 T cell receptor beta chains below all came from one sample that was sequenced in a study of T cells after yellow fever vaccination. TCRdb reprocessed the 5' RACE reads via MiXCR and lists one record per CDR3 protein. The sample contains some 110,000 distinct CDR3 sequences, under 8.5% of which appear only once. Material: CD4+ T cells sorted from PBMCs, obtained 9 to 11 days after the first yellow fever vaccination. The receptors were sampled from a man aged 18-30 years who received the YFV17D yellow fever vaccine.

This clonotype was counted a few times. J is TRBJ1-1 and V is TRBV5-1; D is unclear. This CDR3 spans 13 amino acids. V was pared by 0 bases and J by 5 bases, with 8 bases between. Germline V gives CDR1 SGHRS, CDR2 YFSETQ. The CDR3 region has the DNA TGCGCCAGCAGCTTGGATCCTTCAACTGAAGCTTTCTTT. Amino acids: CASSLDPSTEAFF. Full variable domain (remainder filled in from reference TRBV5-1 and TRBJ1-1): KAGVTQTPRYLIKTRGQQVTLSCSPISGHRSVSWYQQTPGQGLQFLFEYFSETQRNKGNFPGRFSGRQFSNSRSEMNVSTLELGDSALYLCASSLDPSTEAFFGQGTRLTVV.

This clonotype has just a few counts. V is TRBV5-1 and J is TRBJ1-1; TRBD1 is a possible D gene (5 bases). Germline CDR1 and CDR2: SGHRS and YFSETQ. The CDR3 spans 14 residues. Trimming removed 4 bases at V and 4 bases at J, with 14 bases between. This chain's CDR3 is CASSRGAPVTEAFF. DNA for the CDR3: TGCGCCAGCAGCCGGGGCGCGCCTGTCACTGAAGCTTTCTTT.

This clonotype was counted only a few times. The J gene is TRBJ2-5, the V gene TRBV7-2; no reliable D call. The CDR3 has 12 amino acids. CDR1 SGHTA and CDR2 FQGNSA come from the germline V gene. Trimming stripped 6 bases from V and 6 bases from J, with 11 bases between. As DNA, the CDR3 is TGTGCCAGCAGTCAAAGCGTGAAGACCCAGTACTTC. As protein: CASSQSVKTQYF.

This clonotype is a singleton in its sample. A much larger clone differs from this one at a single base, so this may be a read error. This sequence joins TRBV20-1 and TRBJ1-1; 7 positions match TRBD1. V dropped 5 bases and J dropped 0; count of bases not matched to a gene: 9. Germline CDR1 is DFQATT and CDR2 is SNEGSKA (reference sequence). The CDR3 runs 15 residues. The CDR3 coding sequence is TGCAGTGCTTTTAGTCCGACAGGGCTGAACACTGAAGCTTTCTTT. It translates to CSAFSPTGLNTEAFF.

This clonotype appeared many times. The chain links TRBV10-3 to TRBJ2-7, with 11 bases fitting TRBD1. V lost 7 bases, J lost 6 bases, and 5 bases stayed unmatched. The CDR3 loop spans 13 amino acids. Germline CDR1 ENHRY, CDR2 SYGVKD. CDR3 bases: TGTGCCATCAAAGGACAGGGGGCAGGCGAGCAGTACTTC. It is translated as CAIKGQGAGEQYF.

Many counts were recorded for this clonotype. The chain combines TRBV19 with TRBJ2-4; TRBD2 aligns across 9 bases. CDR1 is LNHDA, CDR2 SQIVND, per germline (reference sequence). V shed 10 bases and J 3 bases; nucleotides not matched to a gene: 16. The CDR3 is 17 residues long. The CDR3, as DNA: TGTGCCACTAACCCTGGGGCTAGCGGGATTGGCAAAAACATTCAGTACTTC. Amino acid sequence: CATNPGASGIGKNIQYF.

The V gene is TRBV6-5, the J gene TRBJ1-4; perhaps TRBD1 as D (6 bases). This CDR3 has 14 amino acids. Trimming shortened V by 2 bases and J by 16 bases, and 20 bases separated the two germline ends. CDR1 and CDR2 (germline): MNHEY, SVGAGI. CDR3 sequence: CASSYVLGGATPFF. DNA for the CDR3: TGTGCCAGCAGTTACGTTTTGGGGGGGGCCACACCGTTTTTT.